The rows below give T cell receptor beta chains drawn from one sample of a study of cytomegalovirus exposure and HLA in healthy donors. Data came from immunoSEQ multiplex PCR; TCRdb stores just in-frame clones and leaves some out. The sample lists over 150,000 clones; about four fifths were seen once. Sequencing was carried out using PBMCs. These receptors were taken from a male donor in good health and CMV-seropositive. Each CDR3 is given with its conserved first and last residue. Each record gives: J gene, CDR3 length, V gene, CDR3 protein.

j_gene: TRBJ1-1
len: 14
v_gene: TRBV10-1
CDR3aa: CASSDTKPNTEAFF

j_gene: TRBJ1-1
len: 17
v_gene: TRBV7-6
CDR3aa: CASSPGTGGRVNTEAFF

j_gene: TRBJ1-5
len: 15
v_gene: TRBV5-1
CDR3aa: CASSPEDRLNQPQHF

j_gene: TRBJ1-5
len: 13
v_gene: TRBV10-2
CDR3aa: CASSEPSHQPQHF

j_gene: TRBJ1-1
len: 16
v_gene: TRBV10-3
CDR3aa: CAISANQGAGDTEAFF

j_gene: TRBJ1-1
len: 13
v_gene: TRBV18
CDR3aa: CASSLTGDTEAFF

j_gene: TRBJ2-6
len: 12
v_gene: TRBV30
CDR3aa: CAWKQLLNGLTF

j_gene: TRBJ2-5
len: 18
v_gene: TRBV7-8
CDR3aa: CASSLGGPFTGGGETQYF

j_gene: TRBJ2-5
len: 13
v_gene: TRBV7-2
CDR3aa: CASSSYSQETQYF

j_gene: TRBJ2-7
len: 11
v_gene: TRBV19
CDR3aa: CASSRGVEQYF

j_gene: TRBJ2-1
len: 16
v_gene: TRBV28
CDR3aa: CASSLAGAQGLHEQFF

j_gene: TRBJ1-1
len: 13
v_gene: TRBV6-4
CDR3aa: CASRDRGGTEAFF

j_gene: TRBJ1-4
len: 14
v_gene: TRBV6-5
CDR3aa: CASSKDRGREKLFF

j_gene: TRBJ2-7
len: 13
v_gene: TRBV9
CDR3aa: CASGPGGAYEQYF

j_gene: TRBJ1-1
len: 12
v_gene: TRBV5-6
CDR3aa: CASSFSRNEAFF

j_gene: TRBJ1-1
len: 18
v_gene: TRBV7-8
CDR3aa: CASSLADRRNMKNTEAFF

j_gene: TRBJ2-5
len: 16
v_gene: TRBV7-9
CDR3aa: CASSYIGAPGRETQYF

j_gene: TRBJ2-7
len: 15
v_gene: TRBV18
CDR3aa: CASSPGTTTRYEQYF

j_gene: TRBJ2-7
len: 14
v_gene: TRBV9
CDR3aa: CASSPTGTRYEQYF

j_gene: TRBJ2-7
len: 12
v_gene: TRBV28
CDR3aa: CATWGRRGEQYF

j_gene: TRBJ2-7
len: 14
v_gene: TRBV7-9
CDR3aa: CASSPRQSRYEQYF

j_gene: TRBJ2-7
len: 15
v_gene: TRBV19
CDR3aa: CASSGLAGGSYEQYF

j_gene: TRBJ2-7
len: 16
v_gene: TRBV7-2
CDR3aa: CASSLTGPSVSYEQYF

j_gene: TRBJ2-7
len: 14
v_gene: TRBV7-2
CDR3aa: CASSFGLASYEQYF

j_gene: TRBJ1-3
len: 14
v_gene: TRBV7-9
CDR3aa: CASSQGAAGNTIYF

j_gene: TRBJ2-2
len: 14
v_gene: TRBV7-7
CDR3aa: CASSWDSITGELFF

j_gene: TRBJ1-2
len: 14
v_gene: TRBV12-1
CDR3aa: CASSCRGLRYGYTF

j_gene: TRBJ1-1
len: 14
v_gene: TRBV10-3
CDR3aa: CAISEKAGETEAFF

j_gene: TRBJ1-4
len: 16
v_gene: TRBV28
CDR3aa: CASSASGDRLSEKLFF

j_gene: TRBJ2-7
len: 12
v_gene: TRBV6-1
CDR3aa: CASDLTGGEQYF

j_gene: TRBJ2-1
len: 18
v_gene: TRBV10-3
CDR3aa: CAISDPLGGRGSYNEQFF

j_gene: TRBJ2-7
len: 15
v_gene: TRBV30
CDR3aa: CAWSVPGTGSYEQYF

j_gene: TRBJ1-3
len: 14
v_gene: TRBV6-6
CDR3aa: CASALAGAGNTIYF

j_gene: TRBJ2-7
len: 14
v_gene: TRBV5-1
CDR3aa: CASSQGQGGYEQYF

j_gene: TRBJ1-6
len: 14
v_gene: TRBV30
CDR3aa: CALDPGQGASPLHF

j_gene: TRBJ1-5
len: 12
v_gene: TRBV19
CDR3aa: CASSRGNQPQHF

j_gene: TRBJ2-7
len: 13
v_gene: TRBV6-5
CDR3aa: CASSYRDTYEQYF

j_gene: TRBJ2-7
len: 15
v_gene: TRBV23-1
CDR3aa: CASSFTPGTGVEQYF

j_gene: TRBJ2-1
len: 15
v_gene: TRBV6-5
CDR3aa: CASSTPRQGVNEQFF

j_gene: TRBJ1-2
len: 13
v_gene: TRBV5-4
CDR3aa: CASSLGGGYGYTF

j_gene: TRBJ1-3
len: 14
v_gene: TRBV2
CDR3aa: CASKREESGNTIYF

j_gene: TRBJ1-4
len: 14
v_gene: TRBV7-8
CDR3aa: CASSYRDSNEKLFF